Listed below are T cell receptor beta chains from one sample, sequenced in a study of CD8 T cells in Susac syndrome. Each CDR3 protein gets one entry after TCRdb re-called the immunoSEQ multiplex PCR reads with MiXCR. The table includes more than 150,000 distinct CDR3 sequences, more than 90% detected once. The sequencing sample was made of CD4+ T cells from PBMCs. All receptors derive from a human donor with Susac syndrome. Each CDR3 is given with its conserved first and last residue. The D gene is left open where the match is weak. Size values are once, few and many counts, or a class for expanded clones, and some rows have none.

v_gene	abundance	d_gene	j_gene	CDR3aa	CDR3nt
TRBV9	once	.	TRBJ1-1	CASSTHWGGTEAFF	TGTGCCAGCAGCACCCACTGGGGGGGCACTGAAGCTTTCTTT
TRBV19	.	.	TRBJ2-5	CASSMPGETQYF	TGTGCCAGTAGTATGCCCGGCGAGACCCAGTACTTC
TRBV9	.	TRBD2	TRBJ2-3	CASSPRTGRADTQYF	TGTGCCAGCAGCCCCCGGACCGGGAGGGCAGATACGCAGTATTTT
TRBV24-1	.	TRBD2	TRBJ2-1	CATSDPSSGGRAGLNEQFF	TGTGCCACCAGTGATCCGAGTAGCGGGGGGAGGGCGGGGTTGAATGAGCAGTTCTTC
TRBV7-9	once	.	TRBJ2-5	CASSLRGTAEETQYF	TGTGCCAGCAGCTTGCGTGGGACTGCTGAAGAGACCCAGTACTTC
TRBV11-2	.	.	TRBJ1-6	CVSSLWGNSPLHF	TGTGTCAGCAGCTTATGGGGGAATTCACCCCTCCACTTT
TRBV12-3/TRBV12-4	.	.	TRBJ1-5	CASSLVTATSNQPQHF	TGTGCCAGCAGTTTAGTGACAGCCACCAGCAATCAGCCCCAGCATTTT
TRBV7-9	.	TRBD1	TRBJ1-2	CASSLGDRRGYTF	TGTGCCAGCAGCTTAGGGGACAGGAGAGGCTACACCTTC
TRBV6-5	.	.	TRBJ1-3	CASSYNARASGNTIYF	TGTGCCAGCAGTTACAACGCTAGGGCCTCTGGAAACACCATATATTTT
TRBV28	.	TRBD2	TRBJ2-7	CASSLAGGPTYEQYF	TGTGCCAGCAGTTTAGCGGGGGGGCCGACCTACGAGCAGTACTTC
TRBV7-3	.	.	TRBJ2-2	CASSLVPNTGELFF	TGTGCCAGCAGCTTAGTTCCGAACACCGGGGAGCTGTTTTTT
TRBV4-2	once	.	TRBJ1-5	CASSQEDRDQPQHF	TGTGCCAGCAGCCAAGAGGACAGAGATCAGCCCCAGCATTTT
TRBV20-1	.	TRBD1	TRBJ1-2	CSANQGGANYGYTF	TGCAGTGCTAACCAGGGGGGCGCTAACTATGGCTACACCTTC
TRBV30	.	.	TRBJ2-7	CAWKQTYEQYF	TGTGCCTGGAAACAGACCTACGAGCAGTACTTC
TRBV3-1	.	.	TRBJ1-2	CASSQGGSYGYTF	TGTGCCAGCAGCCAAGGGGGCAGCTATGGCTACACCTTC
TRBV30	.	TRBD1	TRBJ1-3	CAAGQGGNTIYF	TGTGCCGCAGGACAGGGAGGAAACACCATATATTTT
TRBV5-1	.	.	TRBJ2-3	CASSLGGTTADTQYF	TGCGCCAGCAGCTTGGGTGGGACGACTGCAGATACGCAGTATTTT
TRBV6-2/TRBV6-3	.	.	TRBJ2-5	CASSAPETQYF	TGTGCCAGCAGCGCCCCGGAGACCCAGTACTTC
TRBV20-1	.	TRBD1	TRBJ2-7	CSASDGTVDEQYF	TGCAGTGCTAGTGATGGGACAGTCGACGAGCAGTACTTC
TRBV15	.	TRBD1	TRBJ1-3	CATSRMDRSGNTIYF	TGTGCCACCAGCAGAATGGACAGGTCTGGAAACACCATATATTTT
TRBV11-3	.	.	TRBJ1-2	CASSRDNYYGYTF	TGTGCCAGCAGCCGGGACAATTACTATGGCTACACCTTC
TRBV5-1	.	.	TRBJ1-2	CASSPEGGQNGYTF	TGCGCCAGCAGCCCCGAGGGGGGTCAGAATGGCTACACCTTC
TRBV7-9	.	TRBD1	TRBJ1-1	CASSLDTGEMNTEAFF	TGTGCCAGCAGCCTAGATACAGGGGAGATGAACACTGAAGCTTTCTTT
TRBV6-6	.	.	TRBJ1-1	CASNTEAFF	TGTGCCAGCAACACTGAAGCTTTCTTT
TRBV5-4	once	.	TRBJ2-5	CASSFGRSQETQYF	TGTGCCAGCAGCTTTGGCAGGTCCCAAGAGACCCAGTACTTC
TRBV4-3	.	.	TRBJ1-4	CASSYRGFGTNEKLFF	TGCGCCAGCAGCTATCGGGGGTTTGGGACTAATGAAAAACTGTTTTTT
TRBV27	.	TRBD1	TRBJ2-7	CASSLTQGYEQYF	TGTGCCAGCAGTCTGACACAGGGGTACGAGCAGTACTTC
TRBV5-1	.	TRBD1	TRBJ1-5	CASSLDTGALQPQHF	TGCGCCAGCAGCTTGGATACAGGGGCTCTCCAGCCCCAGCATTTT
TRBV28	few	TRBD1	TRBJ1-4	CASSPRQGGEKLFF	TGTGCCAGCAGCCCGAGACAGGGAGGTGAAAAACTGTTTTTT
TRBV3-1	.	TRBD1	TRBJ1-6	CASSRQGSNSPLHF	TGTGCCAGCAGCCGACAGGGGTCGAATTCACCCCTCCACTTT
TRBV6-6	.	TRBD1	TRBJ2-1	CASSYGAGGIYEQFF	TGTGCCAGCAGTTACGGGGCAGGGGGTATCTATGAGCAGTTCTTC
TRBV5-1	.	TRBD2	TRBJ2-7	CASSSGLPFSYEQYF	TGCGCCAGCAGCTCGGGACTACCTTTCTCCTACGAGCAGTACTTC
TRBV9	once	.	TRBJ1-1	CASSHQQDTEAFF	TGTGCCAGCAGTCATCAACAGGACACTGAAGCTTTCTTT
TRBV6-1	.	TRBD1	TRBJ2-6	CASLLDRGPLSGANVLTF	TGTGCCAGCCTCTTGGACAGGGGACCCCTCTCCGGGGCCAACGTCCTGACTTTC
TRBV24-1	.	.	TRBJ2-1	CATSSSWGNEQFF	TGTGCCACCTCATCGTCCTGGGGCAATGAGCAGTTCTTC
TRBV30	.	TRBD1	TRBJ1-2	CAWAGQGNGYTF	TGTGCCTGGGCGGGACAGGGGAATGGCTACACCTTC
TRBV9	.	.	TRBJ2-3	CASSGTGTSTDTQYF	TGTGCCAGCAGCGGAACAGGGACTAGCACAGATACGCAGTATTTT
TRBV24-1	.	TRBD2	TRBJ2-1	CATSDGTSGRYNEQFF	TGTGCCACCAGTGATGGGACTAGCGGGCGGTACAATGAGCAGTTCTTC
TRBV12-3/TRBV12-4	.	TRBD1	TRBJ2-3	CASSWDRPSTDTQYF	TGTGCCAGCAGTTGGGACAGACCTAGCACAGATACGCAGTATTTT
TRBV5-4	.	.	TRBJ1-5	CASSLDPSNQPQHF	TGTGCCAGCAGCTTGGATCCTAGCAATCAGCCCCAGCATTTT
TRBV15	.	.	TRBJ2-5	CATSRGETQYF	TGTGCCACCAGCAGAGGAGAGACCCAGTACTTC
TRBV10-3	.	TRBD1	TRBJ2-3	CAISEGQDTDTQYF	TGTGCCATCAGTGAGGGACAGGACACAGATACGCAGTATTTT
TRBV20-1	.	TRBD2	TRBJ2-3	CSATGLAVSTDTQYF	TGCAGTGCTACAGGCCTAGCGGTCAGCACAGATACGCAGTATTTT
TRBV24-1	.	.	TRBJ2-2	CATSDLGDTGELFF	TGTGCCACCAGTGATTTAGGCGACACCGGGGAGCTGTTTTTT
TRBV12-3/TRBV12-4	.	TRBD1	TRBJ2-7	CASSPWDRPYEQYF	TGTGCCAGCAGCCCTTGGGACAGACCCTACGAGCAGTACTTC
TRBV12-5	.	.	TRBJ2-1	CASGLPPQANEQFF	TGTGCTAGTGGTTTGCCTCCCCAAGCCAATGAGCAGTTCTTC
TRBV4-2	.	TRBD2	TRBJ2-2	CASSRDSGGANTGELFF	TGTGCCAGCAGCCGAGATAGCGGGGGGGCGAACACCGGGGAGCTGTTTTTT
TRBV30	.	TRBD1	TRBJ1-6	CAWSAPGTGNSPLHF	TGTGCCTGGAGTGCCCCCGGGACAGGAAATTCACCCCTCCACTTT